Below are 7 T cell receptor beta chains sequenced from a single sample in a study of cytomegalovirus exposure and HLA in healthy donors. PCR involved 60 Vbeta and 13 Jbeta primers. The assay was immunoSEQ multiplex PCR, and TCRdb's table has in-frame clones only and misses some. The table records some 200,000 clones, roughly 80% of them present only once. Sequencing used PBMCs. These receptors all stem from a girl under 18 in good health and CMV-seronegative.

As to this clone: The sample carries other DNA sequences with the same CDR3. This rearrangement joins TRBV4-3 to TRBJ2-3; 10 bases fit TRBD2. The ends lost 3 bases at V and 6 bases at J; junction bases unmatched: 12. The CDR3 loop spans 17 amino acids. The germline V gene has CDR1 LGHNA and CDR2 YSLEER. This CDR3 reads CASSHPGGAGGPDTQYF. CDR3 in DNA: TGCGCCAGCAGCCACCCTGGAGGAGCGGGGGGGCCGGATACGCAGTATTTT.

V is TRBV4-2 and J is TRBJ1-6; the D is unclear. V lost 3 bases and J lost 7, with 22 bases in between. From germline, CDR1 is LGHNA and CDR2 YNFKEQ. The CDR3 covers 18 residues. CDR3 amino acids: CASSQGNPIGRSNSPLHF. The CDR3 nucleotides read TGTGCCAGCAGCCAGGGCAACCCAATCGGTCGATCGAATTCACCCCTCCACTTT.

The rearrangement joins TRBV21-1 to TRBJ2-1; the table calls TRBD1, which could not be checked here. TRBV21-1 is a known pseudogene. The CDR3 spans 15 residues. In DNA, the CDR3 is TGTGCCAGCAGCAAGTGGGGACAGGGGGGTGATGAGCAGTTCTTC. Translated: CASSKWGQGGDEQFF.

V gene TRBV7-9 combines with J gene TRBJ2-3, with 8 nucleotides matching TRBD1. Germline V lookup: CDR1 SEHNR, CDR2 FQNEAQ (reference sequence). The V and J ends lost 8 bases and 6 bases, in that order; junction bases with no gene match: 7. The CDR3 contains 13 residues. CDR3 protein: CASRRTGMDTQYF. CDR3 DNA sequence: TGTGCCAGCCGTCGGACAGGGATGGATACGCAGTATTTT. Supplemented by reference TRBV7-9 and TRBJ2-3, the full variable domain reads DTGVSQNPRHKITKRGQNVTFRCDPISEHNRLYWYRQTLGQGPEFLTYFQNEAQLEKSRLLSDRFSAERPKGSFSTLEIQRTEQGDSAMYLCASRRTGMDTQYFGPGTRLTVL.

V is TRBV5-1 and J is TRBJ2-1; possible D gene TRBD1, 8 bases. Looked up from germline, CDR1 is SGHRS and CDR2 is YFSETQ. The CDR3 totals 17 residues. V dropped 4 bases and J dropped 2 bases, with 19 bases sitting between them. CDR3 sequence reads: CASSAKQGGVPYNEQFF. Written as DNA, the CDR3 is TGCGCCAGCAGCGCAAAACAGGGGGGGGTCCCCTACAATGAGCAGTTCTTC.

This clone was seen a few times. The CDR3: CASSFRQTDTEAFF. DNA of the CDR3: TGTGCCAGCAGCTTCAGACAGACCGACACTGAAGCTTTCTTT. The chain has TRBV6-6 and TRBJ1-1; maybe TRBD1 (5 bases). This CDR3 spans 14 amino acids. Germline CDR1 reads MNHNY; CDR2 reads SVGAGI (reference sequence). The V and J ends lost 6 bases and 3 bases respectively, with 14 bases between them.

The CDR3 nucleotides are TGTGCCAGCAGACCATCGGGACACTCCTACGAGCAGTACTTC. Its protein is CASRPSGHSYEQYF. The chain recombines TRBV7-9 with TRBJ2-7; tentative D call: TRBD1 (6 bases). The length of the CDR3 is 14 residues. Germline CDR1 and CDR2: SEHNR and FQNEAQ (reference sequence). Trimming left V 6 bases short and J 0 bases short, with 12 bases between.